One sample yielded the 5 T cell receptor beta chains listed below, sequenced in a study of blood T cells in healthy people across ages. The use of a sample-barcoded 5' primer and a J-beta primer mix characterized a second PCR of roughly 6 to 11 cycles. Via MiXCR, TCRdb re-called the 5' RACE reads, giving one row per CDR3 protein. The table includes 540,000 or so distinct CDR3 sequences, around 48% detected once. Sample: blood. Source of these receptors: a man older than 75 in good health.

This clonotype was recorded many times. This rearrangement joins TRBV6-5 to TRBJ2-6; D not certain. Trimming pared 6 bases from V and 1 base from J, leaving 13 bases between. The CDR3 has 16 amino acids. Germline values: CDR1 MNHEY, CDR2 SVGAGI. CDR3 amino acids: CASRAVGESGANVLTF. CDR3 DNA: TGTGCCAGCAGGGCGGTTGGAGAGTCTGGGGCCAACGTCCTGACTTTC.

This chain connects TRBV5-1 to TRBJ2-3, with a weak D call TRBD2 (6 bases). Germline V gene lookup returns CDR1 SGHRS and CDR2 YFSETQ. The V gene lost 4 bases and the J gene lost 3 bases, with 18 bases spanning the gap. This CDR3 spans 16 amino acids. This CDR3 reads CASSPRLGGVTDTQYF. Written as DNA, the CDR3 is TGCGCCAGCAGCCCACGACTGGGCGGGGTAACAGATACGCAGTATTTT. Based on the CDR3 plus reference TRBV5-1 and TRBJ2-3, the full variable domain is KAGVTQTPRYLIKTRGQQVTLSCSPISGHRSVSWYQQTPGQGLQFLFEYFSETQRNKGNFPGRFSGRQFSNSRSEMNVSTLELGDSALYLCASSPRLGGVTDTQYFGPGTRLTVL.

The chain is built from TRBV2 and TRBJ2-3; no reliable D call. CDR1 SNHLY and CDR2 FYNNEI come from the germline V gene. Trimming removed 7 bases at V and 0 bases at J, with 8 bases between. CDR3 length: 13 amino acids. The CDR3 spells CASTWASTDTQYF. Written as DNA, the CDR3 is TGTGCCAGCACCTGGGCTAGCACAGATACGCAGTATTTT.

The rearrangement links TRBV10-3 to TRBJ1-1; the D gene is possibly TRBD1 (6 bases). The CDR3 length is 16 residues. CDR1 is ENHRY, CDR2 SYGVKD, per germline. Trimming took 3 bases from V and 0 from J, leaving 14 bases between them. CDR3 nucleotide sequence: TGTGCCATCAGTGAAGGCGGGGGGCATCTGAACACTGAAGCTTTCTTT. Translated, it gives CAISEGGGHLNTEAFF.

The genes are TRBV27 and TRBJ2-3; D possibly uses TRBD1 or TRBD2 (5 bases each). The CDR3 runs to 14 residues. The V gene's germline CDR1 is MNHEY and CDR2 SMNVEV (reference sequence). V lost 7 bases, J lost 0 bases, and 11 bases lay in between. CDR3 sequence: CASNKGRSTDTQYF. The CDR3 DNA sequence: TGTGCCAGCAATAAGGGGAGAAGCACAGATACGCAGTATTTT.